Below are 3 T cell receptor beta chains sequenced from a single sample in a study of neurological immune-mediated disorders. Each CDR3 protein is one row after TCRdb ran MiXCR on the 5' RACE reads. The table shows approximately 59,000 distinct CDR3 sequences, with about 5% occurring only once. The material sequenced was PBMCs. The receptors here all came from a human donor with multiple sclerosis. The donor label of this sample is uncertain.

This clonotype was seen at least ten times. The J gene is TRBJ2-2, the V gene TRBV6-2 or TRBV6-3, with D hard to call. CDR3 length: 15 residues. V lost 6 bases and J lost 0, with 11 bases in between. Germline assignment: CDR1 MNHEY and CDR2 SVGEGT. CDR3: CASRFLDPNTGELFF. The CDR3 bases are TGTGCCAGCAGATTTCTTGACCCGAACACCGGGGAGCTGTTTTTT.

This clonotype was counted many times. V is TRBV6-5 and J is TRBJ1-2; a weak D match, TRBD1 (6 bases). V lost 10 bases and J lost 8, with 14 bases in between. Germline CDR1 reads MNHEY; CDR2 reads SVGAGI. This CDR3 has 11 residues. The CDR3 DNA reads as TGTGCCATCCTTTCGGGGGGCGGCTACACCTTC. It translates to CAILSGGGYTF.

Many counts were recorded for this clonotype. The chain joins TRBV7-2 to TRBJ1-1; no clear D. CDR3 length equals 13 residues. Trimming removed 4 bases at V and 0 bases at J, with 6 bases between. Germline V lookup: CDR1 SGHTA, CDR2 FQGNSA. CDR3 bases: TGTGCCAGCAGCTACTCCTTGAACACTGAAGCTTTCTTT. Protein: CASSYSLNTEAFF.